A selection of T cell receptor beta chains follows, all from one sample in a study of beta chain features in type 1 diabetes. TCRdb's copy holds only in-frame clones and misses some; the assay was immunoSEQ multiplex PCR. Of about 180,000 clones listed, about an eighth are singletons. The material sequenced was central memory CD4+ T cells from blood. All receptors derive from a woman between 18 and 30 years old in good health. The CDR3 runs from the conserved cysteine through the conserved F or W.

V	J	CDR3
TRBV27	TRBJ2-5	CASSLRGQETQYF
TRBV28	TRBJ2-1	CASSGRLAGSYNEQFF
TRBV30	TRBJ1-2	CAWSENPRVLYYGYTF
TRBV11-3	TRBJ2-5	CASSQTGTGGLETQYF
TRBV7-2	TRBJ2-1	CASSGYSSGRGNEQFF
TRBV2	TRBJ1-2	CASSPLTGGTGYTF
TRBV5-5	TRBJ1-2	CASSRDSIGGYTF
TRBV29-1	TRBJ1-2	CSVGPGGGGYTF
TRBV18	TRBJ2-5	CASSPRQGKWETQYF
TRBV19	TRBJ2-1	CASSILAGTTLNEQFF
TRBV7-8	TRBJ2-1	CASSVLAASYNEQFF
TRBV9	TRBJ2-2	CASSVRGGGRDTGELFF
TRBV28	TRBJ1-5	CASSGASVSNQPQHF
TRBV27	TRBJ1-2	CASRPTGGLGYTF
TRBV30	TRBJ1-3	CAWSQGAMGNTIYF
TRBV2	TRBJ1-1	CASSSEENTEAFF
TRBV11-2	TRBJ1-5	CASSFSGNQPQHF